This entry lists 7 T cell receptor beta chains sequenced from one sample in a study of human T cells and chemical hapten exposure. Stated time point: patch test 1, 2 weeks after DPC sensitization. Specified treatment: therapeutic diphenylcyclopropenone sensitization with weekly scalp DPC. One entry per CDR3 protein results from TCRdb running MiXCR on the RACE reads. The data show around 120,000 distinct CDR3 sequences, about 13% seen once. The starting material was whole blood, obtained in connection with sensitization to the hapten diphenylcyclopropenone (DPC). The receptors stem from a man younger than 30 with alopecia areata. Some clones in this sample may be carry-over from other donors' samples.

The rearrangement uses TRBV29-1 and TRBJ2-3; 7 positions match TRBD1. Germline values: CDR1 SQVTM, CDR2 ANQGSEA. With V trimmed by 7 bases and J by 0 bases, 4 bases remained unmatched. The CDR3 loop spans 13 amino acids. In DNA form, the CDR3 reads TGCAGCGCCGACAGGGATAGCACAGATACGCAGTATTTT. Amino acid sequence: CSADRDSTDTQYF.

The table lists this clonotype with a count of one. This chain uses TRBV18 with TRBJ2-7; possibly TRBD1 for D (5 bases). This CDR3 is 14 amino acids long. Per germline, CDR1 KGHSH and CDR2 LQKENI. V shed 1 base and J shed 2 bases, with 9 bases lying between them. As DNA, the CDR3 is TGTGCCAGCTCACCACAGGGGCAGGCCTACGAGCAGTACGTC. Translated, it gives CASSPQGQAYEQYV.

This clonotype has at least ten counts. For the CDR3, the DNA is TGCGCCAGCAGCCAAGATGCAGACAGTGGATATGGCTACACCTTC. This codes for CASSQDADSGYGYTF. The chain uses TRBV4-1 and TRBJ1-2, with a weak D call TRBD1 (5 bases). V gave up 0 bases and J gave up 5 bases, with 13 bases separating them. CDR3 length equals 15 residues. In germline, CDR1 is MGHRA, CDR2 YSYEKL.

This rearrangement joins TRBV7-6 to TRBJ1-1; D unclear. Trimming took off 1 base at V and 3 bases at J, with 3 bases between the two ends. The CDR3 runs to 12 residues. Per the germline V gene, CDR1 is SGHVS and CDR2 is FNYEAQ. The CDR3 sequence is CASSLVHTEAFF. DNA of the CDR3: TGTGCCAGCAGCTTAGTCCACACTGAAGCTTTCTTT.

The chain employs TRBV28 and TRBJ1-6; D not certain. The germline CDR1 and CDR2 sequences are MDHEN and SYDVKM. CDR3 length: 15 residues. V lost 8 bases and J lost 0, with 11 bases in between. This CDR3 reads CASRTPSSYNSPLHF. CDR3 coding DNA: TGTGCCAGCCGGACCCCGAGCTCCTATAATTCACCCCTCCACTTT.

The chain combines TRBV12-5 with TRBJ2-7, with D possibly TRBD1 on 7 matching bases. CDR1 is LGHNT and CDR2 is FRNRAP in the germline V gene. This CDR3 has 15 amino acids. Trimming took 7 bases from V and 6 from J, leaving 22 bases between them. In DNA, the CDR3 is TGTGCTAGTGCCGGAGGGACAGAAATAAAGGCCGAGCAGTACGTC. This gives the protein CASAGGTEIKAEQYV.

This clonotype has a count of ten or more. This chain's CDR3 is CASSQERLTYNEQFF. The CDR3 region has the DNA TGTGCCAGCAGCCAAGAGCGGCTAACCTACAATGAGCAGTTCTTC. The chain employs TRBV14 and TRBJ2-1; D is ambiguous. V shed 0 bases and J shed 2 bases, with 8 bases lying between them. The germline CDR1 and CDR2 sequences are SGHDN and FVKESK. This CDR3 is 15 amino acids long.